These 19 T cell receptor beta chains share one sample of origin, sequenced in a study of early T cells in non-severe SARS-CoV-2 infection. MiXCR, run by TCRdb on the 5' RACE reads, gives a single entry per CDR3 protein. The repertoire consists of tens of thousands of distinct CDR3 sequences, with roughly 6% occurring once and the leading ten covering roughly 24%. The sample was whole blood. The source of these receptors is an adult who was a healthcare worker with PCR-confirmed SARS-CoV-2 infection or an uninfected control (not recorded which).

This clonotype was observed many times. The rearrangement uses TRBV20-1 and TRBJ2-1, with TRBD2 identical over 9 bases. Germline assignment: CDR1 DFQATT and CDR2 SNEGSKA (reference sequence). V lost 1 base, J lost 5 bases, and 3 bases stayed unmatched. The CDR3 is 14 amino acids. CDR3: CSARVGGGDNEQFF. CDR3 in DNA: TGCAGTGCTAGAGTAGGCGGGGGGGACAATGAGCAGTTCTTC.

This clonotype has ten or more counts. The J gene is TRBJ1-1, the V gene TRBV12-5; D is undetermined. CDR1 is LGHNT, CDR2 FRNRAP, per germline. The CDR3 is 11 residues long. V lost 5 bases and J lost 8, with 9 bases in between. CDR3 amino acids: CASGQTVEAFF. The CDR3 nucleotides are TGTGCTAGTGGTCAAACAGTAGAAGCTTTCTTT.

This clonotype was observed at least ten times. In DNA, the CDR3 is TGTGCCAGCAGTCCTAGGGGGACTAGCGGCCACAATGAGCAGTTCTTC. It encodes CASSPRGTSGHNEQFF. The V gene is TRBV6-1, the J gene TRBJ2-1; 11 bases map to TRBD2. Per germline, CDR1 MNHNS and CDR2 SASEGT. V lost 5 bases, J lost 5 bases, and 8 bases stayed unmatched. This CDR3 is 16 amino acids long.

This clonotype was observed at least ten times. V is TRBV19 and J is TRBJ2-1, with a possible D match to TRBD2 (5 bases). This CDR3 contains 14 residues. V shed 6 bases and J shed 8 bases, with 17 bases lying between them. Germline loops: CDR1 LNHDA, CDR2 SQIVND (reference sequence). CDR3 coding DNA: TGTGCCAGTAGGGGTAGGCTCGTGGGAGATGAGCAGTTCTTC. Its translation: CASRGRLVGDEQFF.

The table lists this clonotype with a few counts. This sequence joins TRBV10-2 and TRBJ2-7, with 10 bases identical to TRBD2. The CDR3 has 14 residues. Germline loops: CDR1 WSHSY, CDR2 SAAADI. Unmatched junction bases numbered 5, after V lost 2 bases and J lost 7 bases. CDR3 region: CASSEPGLASEQYF. The CDR3 DNA is TGCGCCAGCAGTGAGCCGGGACTAGCGTCTGAGCAGTACTTC.

This clonotype was observed a few times. This chain links TRBV7-8 with TRBJ1-1; unclear D gene. V lost 3 bases to trimming and J lost 4 bases, with 9 bases between them. The V gene's germline CDR1 is SGHVS and CDR2 FQNEAQ. The CDR3 length is 13 residues. The CDR3 loop is CASSFQVGTEAFF. The CDR3 nucleotides are TGTGCCAGCAGCTTCCAAGTGGGCACTGAAGCTTTCTTT.

The sample holds many counts of this clonotype. This chain links TRBV10-3 with TRBJ2-5, with 8 nucleotides matching TRBD2. CDR3 length: 14 residues. Germline loops: CDR1 ENHRY, CDR2 SYGVKD. V lost 6 bases, J lost 5 bases, and 8 bases stayed unmatched. The CDR3 DNA is TGTGCCATCAGCGGGGGGGGTCCGGGCGAGACCCAGTACTTC. This sequence encodes CAISGGGPGETQYF.

This clonotype was observed at least ten times. V usage is TRBV12-3 or TRBV12-4 and J usage is TRBJ2-7; 9 nucleotides line up with TRBD1. The CDR3 runs to 15 residues. Germline trimming cut 3 bases from V and 4 bases from J; bases unmatched to any gene: 7. Here the CDR3 DNA reads TGTGCCAGCAGTTTGGCCGGGACAGGGCATTACGAGCAGTACTTC. It is translated as CASSLAGTGHYEQYF.

This clonotype showed up many times. The rearrangement uses TRBV10-3 and TRBJ2-3, with D possibly TRBD1 on 6 matching bases. With 5 bases removed from V and 1 base from J, the gap between germline ends came to 16 bases. The length of the CDR3 is 16 residues. The V gene's germline CDR1 is ENHRY and CDR2 SYGVKD. In nucleotides, the CDR3 is TGTGCCATCAGTTCTACGGACAGAATTCGCACAGATACGCAGTATTTT. The encoded protein is CAISSTDRIRTDTQYF.

This clonotype was observed many times. The chain combines TRBV29-1 with TRBJ2-3, with D perhaps TRBD1 (5 bases). The germline gives CDR1 SQVTM, CDR2 ANQGSEA. V gave up 3 bases and J gave up 5 bases, with 12 bases separating them. The CDR3 length is 13 residues. CDR3 in DNA: TGCAGCGTTGACCGGACACTTGAAGATACGCAGTATTTT. This gives the protein CSVDRTLEDTQYF.

This clonotype was counted at least ten times. This sequence joins TRBV19 and TRBJ1-1; 9 nucleotides match TRBD1. Germline V gene lookup returns CDR1 LNHDA and CDR2 SQIVND (reference sequence). The CDR3 spans 13 residues. V dropped 10 bases and J dropped 5; count of bases not matched to a gene: 8. CDR3 region: CATAQGASTEAFF. For the CDR3, the DNA is TGTGCCACCGCACAGGGGGCGAGTACTGAAGCTTTCTTT.

This clonotype appeared a few times. J is TRBJ2-7 and V is TRBV2; D is ambiguous. The V end lost 6 bases, the J end lost 4 bases, and 7 bases lay between the germline ends. The germline CDR1 and CDR2 sequences are SNHLY and FYNNEI. The CDR3 spans 11 residues. CDR3 coding DNA: TGTGCCAGCAGAGAGCATTACGAGCAGTACTTC. It encodes CASREHYEQYF.

This clonotype occurred many times. The genes are TRBV4-3 and TRBJ2-2; 8 bases are a match to TRBD1. The V segment lost 0 bases and the J segment 4 bases; nucleotides outside the gene matches: 7. This CDR3 spans 17 amino acids. Germline loops: CDR1 LGHNA, CDR2 YSLEER. DNA for the CDR3: TGCGCCAGCAGCCAAGATCCCCAGGGGGCGAGCACCGGGGAGCTGTTTTTT. Protein sequence: CASSQDPQGASTGELFF.

In this sample, this clonotype turned up a few times. The gene calls are TRBV12-5 and TRBJ2-3; 9 nucleotides align to TRBD1. This CDR3 has 15 residues. Germline V gene lookup returns CDR1 LGHNT and CDR2 FRNRAP. Unmatched junction bases numbered 7, after V lost 6 bases and J lost 3 bases. The CDR3 nucleotides are TGTGCTAGTGGGCCGGGACAGGGCCCTACAGATACGCAGTATTTT. Translation gives CASGPGQGPTDTQYF.

There are many counts of this clonotype. This chain uses TRBV19 with TRBJ2-1, with TRBD2 as a possible D gene (6 bases). CDR1 and CDR2 from the germline V gene are LNHDA and SQIVND (reference sequence). CDR3 length equals 14 residues. Trimming left V 5 bases short and J 1 base short, with 9 bases between. Here the CDR3 reads CASSGLSSYNEQFF. The DNA of the CDR3 is TGTGCCAGTAGTGGACTATCTTCCTACAATGAGCAGTTCTTC.

The rearrangement joins TRBV20-1 to TRBJ2-1, with TRBD2 matching over 7 bases. This CDR3 is 14 amino acids long. The junction had 6 bases not matched to a gene; V was cut back by 2 bases and J by 5 bases. Germline V CDR1 and CDR2: DFQATT, SNEGSKA (reference sequence). The CDR3 DNA reads TGCAGTGCTAGATCTGGCGGGAGAGACAATGAGCAGTTCTTC. It codes for CSARSGGRDNEQFF.

This clonotype was recorded many times. The V call is TRBV5-8, the J call TRBJ1-2; D might be TRBD1 (5 bases). Germline V gene lookup returns CDR1 SGHTS and CDR2 YDEGEE. This CDR3 comprises 16 residues. Between the trimmed V and J ends, which lost 1 base and 0 bases, there was a span of 13 bases. The CDR3 nucleotides are TGTGCCAGCAGCTTGTTCCTTGGGGCAGCTAACTATGGCTACACCTTC. Residues: CASSLFLGAANYGYTF.

This chain uses TRBV4-3 with TRBJ2-7; 8 bases align to TRBD2. The CDR3 loop spans 16 amino acids. V dropped 0 bases and J dropped 6; count of bases not matched to a gene: 10. Germline CDR1 is LGHNA and CDR2 is YSLEER. CDR3 DNA: TGCGCCAGCAGCCAAGATAGGTACCGGGGGGGCCTCGAGCAGTACTTC. It specifies CASSQDRYRGGLEQYF.

This clonotype appeared a few times. This rearrangement joins TRBV20-1 to TRBJ2-4; 10 nucleotides align to TRBD2. Trimming at V came to 4 bases and at J to 5 bases, leaving 8 bases not matched to a gene. Looked up from germline, CDR1 is DFQATT and CDR2 is SNEGSKA (reference sequence). The length of the CDR3 is 15 residues. CDR3 protein: CSAIRAGGPQNIQYF. CDR3 coding DNA: TGCAGTGCTATTCGAGCGGGGGGGCCCCAAAACATTCAGTACTTC.